This TCR beta chain was captured in a study of blood T cell repertoires in COVID-19. Study-level background: COVID-19 samples from acute and convalescent phases originated in the United States, Italy and Spain. PBMCs, B-cell-depleted T cells, or T cells were the source of the cDNA or gDNA that made up the material.

Germline trimming cut 5 bases from V and 9 bases from J; bases unmatched to any gene: 9. Germline CDR1 and CDR2: SGHTA and FQGTGA. This CDR3 contains 14 residues. Authors' analysis steps: Amplification of reference gene primers provided the estimated nucleated cell counts. Measured with immunoSEQ multiplex PCR; TCRdb has only the in-frame clones, and not every one. The V and J calls and the clone size are those of that table, but D and trimming were determined from the DNA. This sample has roughly 15,000 clones; around 82% occur once, and the top ten carry around 23%. The sequence derives from an older woman with acute or convalescent COVID-19. This chain uses TRBV7-3 with TRBJ2-1, with 8 bases identical to TRBD2. The sequenced material came from peripheral blood. CDR3 bases: TGTGCCAGCAGCCCGCGCGGGGGGCCGTTTGAGCAGTTCTTC. Protein sequence: CASSPRGGPFEQFF.